This TCR beta chain stems from a study of OX40 agonist ivuxolimab in advanced cancers. Across the study: Patients received ivuxolimab, an intravenous treatment, every 2 weeks at 0.01 to 10 mg/kg. Patients achieving partial responses numbered three: one hepatocellular carcinoma case and two cutaneous melanoma cases.

The repertoire was sequenced with immunoSEQ multiplex PCR; TCRdb's copy has only in-frame clones and lacks some. In the table there are roughly 70,000 clones, roughly 80% of which are singletons. The investigators sampled blood at baseline, at cycle 4 day 1, and at cycle 7 day 1. As concerns this clone: Antigen specificity is unknown.

The CDR3 has 16 residues. Germline V CDR1 and CDR2: LNHNV, YYDKDF (reference sequence). Losses at the gene ends were 1 base for V and 8 bases for J; bases not matched to a gene: 10. Study-wide results and caveats: CD8+ T cells (on average) carried more expanded clones than CD4+ T cells.

J is TRBJ2-1 and V is TRBV15; 8 bases are shared with TRBD1. This sequence was found in an adult with an advanced solid tumor such as melanoma, head and neck, liver or kidney cancer. This specimen consisted of CD4+ or CD8+ T cells sorted from blood, obtained in a trial of the OX40 agonist ivuxolimab. The CDR3 DNA is TGTGCCACCAGCAGAGGGCAGGGGGCTAGTATCTATGAGCAGTTCTTC. It codes for CATSRGQGASIYEQFF.